The clone carrying this T cell receptor (beta chain) was detected ten times or more. In germline, CDR1 is MDHEN, CDR2 SYDVKM. V was pared by 8 bases and J by 1 base, with 15 bases between. The CDR3 sequence is 16 residues long. The source of the sample is a study of Graves' ophthalmopathy and Graves' hyperthyroidism. Scientists amplified the TCR beta CDR3 regions from RNA transcripts. The authors performed first-round RT-PCR with HTBI primers and then a second-round multiplex PCR. TCRdb ran MiXCR on the multiplex PCR reads and lists one entry per CDR3 protein. In the table there are approximately 480,000 distinct CDR3 sequences, approximately 15% of which are singletons.

V and J are TRBV28 and TRBJ2-6, with a weak D call TRBD2 (5 bases). The sequence was obtained from a woman in her twenties or thirties with Graves' ophthalmopathy. Material: blood. CDR3: CASGSPGRSGANVLTF. The CDR3 bases are TGTGCCAGCGGGAGCCCCGGGCGGTCTGGGGCCAACGTCCTGACTTTC.